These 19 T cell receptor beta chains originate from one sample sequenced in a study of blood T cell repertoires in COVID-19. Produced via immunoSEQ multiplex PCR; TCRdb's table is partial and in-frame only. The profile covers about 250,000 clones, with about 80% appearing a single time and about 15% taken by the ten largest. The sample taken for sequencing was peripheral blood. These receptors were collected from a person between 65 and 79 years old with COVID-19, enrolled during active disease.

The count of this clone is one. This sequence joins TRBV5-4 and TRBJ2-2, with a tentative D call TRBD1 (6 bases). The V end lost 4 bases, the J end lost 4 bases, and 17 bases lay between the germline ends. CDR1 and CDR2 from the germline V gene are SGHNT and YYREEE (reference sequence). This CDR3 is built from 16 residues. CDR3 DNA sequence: TGTGCCAGCAGCCCCCGGCAGGGGATGAGCACCGGGGAGCTGTTTTTT. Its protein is CASSPRQGMSTGELFF. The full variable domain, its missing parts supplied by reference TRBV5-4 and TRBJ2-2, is ETGVTQSPTHLIKTRGQQVTLRCSSQSGHNTVSWYQQALGQGPQFIFQYYREEENGRGNFPPRFSGLQFPNYSSELNVNALELDDSALYLCASSPRQGMSTGELFFGEGSRLTVL.

The CDR3 protein is CASSLVFRETQYF. DNA for the CDR3: TGCGCCAGCAGCTTGGTTTTTCGAGAGACCCAGTACTTC. This sequence joins TRBV5-1 and TRBJ2-5; D is unresolved. The V gene's germline CDR1 is SGHRS and CDR2 YFSETQ. CDR3 length equals 13 residues. Trimming stripped 0 bases from V and 4 bases from J, with 7 bases between.

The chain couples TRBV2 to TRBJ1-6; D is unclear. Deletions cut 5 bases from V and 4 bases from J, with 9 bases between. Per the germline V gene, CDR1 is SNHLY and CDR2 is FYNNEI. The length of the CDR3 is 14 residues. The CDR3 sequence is CASSRTGYNSPLHF. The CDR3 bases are TGTGCCAGCAGTAGGACGGGGTATAATTCACCCCTCCACTTT. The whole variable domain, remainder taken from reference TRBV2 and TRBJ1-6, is EPEVTQTPSHQVTQMGQEVILRCVPISNHLYFYWYRQILGQKVEFLVSFYNNEISEKSEIFDDQFSVERPDGSNFTLKIRSTKLEDSAMYFCASSRTGYNSPLHFGNGTRLTVT.

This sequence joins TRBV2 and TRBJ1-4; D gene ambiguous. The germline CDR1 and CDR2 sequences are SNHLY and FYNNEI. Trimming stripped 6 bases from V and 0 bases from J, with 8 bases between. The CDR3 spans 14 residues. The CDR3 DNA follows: TGTGCCAGCAGAGCGTTAGCAACTAATGAAAAACTGTTTTTT. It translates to CASRALATNEKLFF.

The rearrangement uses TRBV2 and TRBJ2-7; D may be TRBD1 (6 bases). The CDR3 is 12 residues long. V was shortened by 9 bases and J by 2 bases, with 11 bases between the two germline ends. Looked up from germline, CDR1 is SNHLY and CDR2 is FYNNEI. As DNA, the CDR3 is TGTGCCAGTCGGACAGCAACCTACGAGCAGTACTTC. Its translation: CASRTATYEQYF.

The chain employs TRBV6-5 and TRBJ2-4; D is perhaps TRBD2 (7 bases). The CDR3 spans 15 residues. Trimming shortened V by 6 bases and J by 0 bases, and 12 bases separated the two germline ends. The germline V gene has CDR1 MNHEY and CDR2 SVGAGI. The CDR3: CASSLGGAAKNIQYF. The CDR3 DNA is TGTGCCAGCAGCCTAGGGGGGGCAGCCAAAAACATTCAGTACTTC.

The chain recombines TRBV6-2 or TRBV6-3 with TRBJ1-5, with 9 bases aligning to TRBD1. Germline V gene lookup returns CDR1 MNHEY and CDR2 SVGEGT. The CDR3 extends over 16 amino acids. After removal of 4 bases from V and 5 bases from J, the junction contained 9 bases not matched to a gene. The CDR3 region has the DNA TGTGCCAGCAGTTTAGCAGACAGGGGGGGTTATCAGCCCCAGCATTTT. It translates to CASSLADRGGYQPQHF.

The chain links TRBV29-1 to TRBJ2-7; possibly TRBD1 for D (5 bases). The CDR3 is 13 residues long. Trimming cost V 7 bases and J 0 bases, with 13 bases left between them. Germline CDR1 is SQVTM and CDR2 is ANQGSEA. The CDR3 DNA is TGCAGCGCACGCCCAACAGGCTCCTACGAGCAGTACTTC. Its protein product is CSARPTGSYEQYF.

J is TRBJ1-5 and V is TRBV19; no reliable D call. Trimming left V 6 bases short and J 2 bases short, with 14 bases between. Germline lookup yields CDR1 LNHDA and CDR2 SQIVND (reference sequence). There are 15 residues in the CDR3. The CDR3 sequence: CASRTIYSGNQPQHF. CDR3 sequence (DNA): TGTGCCAGTAGGACGATCTACAGTGGCAATCAGCCCCAGCATTTT.

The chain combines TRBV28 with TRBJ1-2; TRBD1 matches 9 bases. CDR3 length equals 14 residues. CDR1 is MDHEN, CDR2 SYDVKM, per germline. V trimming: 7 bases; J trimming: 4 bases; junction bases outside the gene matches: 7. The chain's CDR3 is CASTQGTGFYGYTF. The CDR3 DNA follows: TGTGCCAGCACCCAAGGGACAGGGTTCTATGGCTACACCTTC.

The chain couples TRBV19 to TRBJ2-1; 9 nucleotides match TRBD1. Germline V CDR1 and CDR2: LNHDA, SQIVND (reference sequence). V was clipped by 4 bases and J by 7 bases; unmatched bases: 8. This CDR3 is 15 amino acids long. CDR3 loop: CASSTRQGDLNEQFF. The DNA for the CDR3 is TGTGCCAGTAGTACAAGACAGGGGGATCTGAATGAGCAGTTCTTC.

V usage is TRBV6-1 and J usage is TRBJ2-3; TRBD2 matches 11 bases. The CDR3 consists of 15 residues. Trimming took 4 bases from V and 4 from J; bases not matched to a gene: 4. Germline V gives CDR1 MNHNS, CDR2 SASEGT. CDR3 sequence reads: CASSVAGGPSDTQYF. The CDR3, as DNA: TGTGCCAGCAGTGTAGCGGGAGGGCCCTCAGATACGCAGTATTTT.

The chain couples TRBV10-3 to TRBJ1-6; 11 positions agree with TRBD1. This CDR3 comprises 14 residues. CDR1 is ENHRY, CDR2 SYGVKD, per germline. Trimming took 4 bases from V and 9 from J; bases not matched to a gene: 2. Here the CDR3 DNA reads TGTGCCATCAGTGCCGGACAGGGGGCTTCACCCCTCCACTTT. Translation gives CAISAGQGASPLHF.

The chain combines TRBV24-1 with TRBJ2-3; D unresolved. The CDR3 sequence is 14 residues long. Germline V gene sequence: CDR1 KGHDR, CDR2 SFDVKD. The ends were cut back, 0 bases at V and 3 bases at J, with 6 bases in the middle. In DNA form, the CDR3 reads TGTGCCACCAGTGATTTGGTCGGGACAGATACGCAGTATTTT. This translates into CATSDLVGTDTQYF.

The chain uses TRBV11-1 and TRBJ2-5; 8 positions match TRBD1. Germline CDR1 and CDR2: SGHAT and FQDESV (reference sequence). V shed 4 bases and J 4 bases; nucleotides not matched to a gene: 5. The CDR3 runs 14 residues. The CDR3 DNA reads TGTGCCAGCAGCTGGACAGGGATCGGAGAGACCCAGTACTTC. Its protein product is CASSWTGIGETQYF. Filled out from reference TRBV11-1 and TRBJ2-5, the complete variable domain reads EAEVAQSPRYKITEKSQAVAFWCDPISGHATLYWYRQILGQGPELLVQFQDESVVDDSQLPKDRFSAERLKGVDSTLKIQPAELGDSAMYLCASSWTGIGETQYFGPGTRLLVL.

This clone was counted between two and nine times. CDR3 loop: CASSPSTEAFF. The CDR3 nucleotides are TGTGCCAGCAGCCCGAGCACTGAAGCTTTCTTT. The chain employs TRBV7-2 and TRBJ1-1; D remains unclear. This CDR3 is 11 amino acids long. The germline V gene has CDR1 SGHTA and CDR2 FQGNSA. V lost 5 bases to trimming and J lost 4 bases, with 5 bases between them.

In nucleotides, the CDR3 is TGTGCCAGCAGTCCGGACAGGTTTAGCAATCAGCCCCAGCATTTT. Its translation: CASSPDRFSNQPQHF. The chain carries TRBV2 and TRBJ1-5; 7 bases align to TRBD1. The CDR3 runs to 15 residues. V was pared by 5 bases and J by 0 bases, with 4 bases of the junction left unmatched. Per the germline V gene, CDR1 is SNHLY and CDR2 is FYNNEI.

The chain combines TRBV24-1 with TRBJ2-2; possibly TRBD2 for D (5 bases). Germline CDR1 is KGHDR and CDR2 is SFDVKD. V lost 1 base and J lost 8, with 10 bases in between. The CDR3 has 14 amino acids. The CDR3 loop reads CATSDFRSGGELFF. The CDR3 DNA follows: TGTGCCACCAGTGATTTTAGGAGCGGAGGGGAGCTGTTTTTT.

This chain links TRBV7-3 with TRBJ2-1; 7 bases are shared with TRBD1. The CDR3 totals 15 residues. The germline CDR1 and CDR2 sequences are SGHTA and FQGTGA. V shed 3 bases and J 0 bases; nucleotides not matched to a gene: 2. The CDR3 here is CASSLDRSSYNEQFF. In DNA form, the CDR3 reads TGTGCCAGCAGCTTGGACAGGAGCTCCTACAATGAGCAGTTCTTC.